Reported below is one TCR beta chain. The antigen remains undetermined. The data stem from a study of lymphopenia after photon versus proton radiotherapy. The study's findings and limits: Photon-treated patients lost naive T cells and TCR diversity; proton-treated stayed stable. After the lymphocyte nadir, photon-treated repertoires showed oligoclonal expansion, especially of CD8+ Temra cells. Post-nadir TCR diversity decline inversely tracked overall survival among those who died.

Profiled with immunoSEQ multiplex PCR; TCRdb holds only in-frame clones, not every one. The sample includes more than 20,000 clones, 75% to 90% of them seen just once. Per the germline V gene, CDR1 is SGHNT and CDR2 is YYREEE (reference sequence). V gave up 4 bases and J gave up 0 bases, with 12 bases separating them. This CDR3 contains 15 residues. This rearrangement joins TRBV5-4 to TRBJ2-3, with D unclear. The sequence came from a man aged 30-40 years with gastric cancer. Material: peripheral blood, obtained from a patient treated with photon-based radiotherapy. Written as DNA, the CDR3 is TGTGCCAGCAGCCCGTTAATGGGGAGCACAGATACGCAGTATTTT. It specifies CASSPLMGSTDTQYF.